This T cell receptor (beta chain) was sequenced in a study of blood T cell repertoires in COVID-19. Study in general: Nucleic acid was either cDNA or gDNA, and it came from T cells, B-cell-depleted T cells, or PBMCs.

About this clone itself: Its ends do not fully match the called genes, so a read error is possible.

In the authors' workflow: Estimation of nucleated cell counts was performed using reference gene primer amplification. Measured with immunoSEQ multiplex PCR; TCRdb has only the in-frame clones, and not every one. The D gene and trimming were derived from the DNA, and the V and J assignments and clone size from that table. The sample lists over 100,000 clones; around 73% were seen once. Germline V CDR1 and CDR2: SSHAT, FNYEAQ (reference sequence). The CDR3 spans 16 residues. The receptor was isolated from a man between 60 and 70 years old with active or convalescent COVID-19. The sample taken for sequencing was peripheral blood. V gene TRBV7-7 combines with J gene TRBJ2-1; the match to TRBD1 covers 8 bases. The CDR3 DNA reads as TGTGCTAGCAGTTTTCCTTCTCGGGACAGGTACAATGAGCAGTTCTTC. Residues: CASSFPSRDRYNEQFF.